The 18 T cell receptor beta chains in this list originate from one sample, sequenced in a study of cytomegalovirus exposure and HLA in healthy donors. The repertoire was sequenced with immunoSEQ multiplex PCR; TCRdb's copy has only in-frame clones and lacks some. The repertoire holds some 110,000 clones, with roughly 83% as singletons. Sequencing was performed on PBMCs. These receptors came from a man younger than 35 in good health and CMV-seronegative.

This clone turned up a few times. V gene TRBV5-4 combines with J gene TRBJ2-7, with D hard to call. The CDR3 is made up of 14 amino acids. V was trimmed by 0 bases and J by 1 base, leaving 8 bases between them. Germline V gives CDR1 SGHNT, CDR2 YYREEE (reference sequence). The CDR3 DNA reads TGTGCCAGCAGCTTGGGACACCCTTCCTACGAGCAGTACTTC. Its translation: CASSLGHPSYEQYF.

The rearrangement joins TRBV27 to TRBJ2-6; 9 nucleotides line up with TRBD1. CDR1 and CDR2 from the germline V gene are MNHEY and SMNVEV (reference sequence). Trimming at V came to 5 bases and at J to 1 base, leaving 6 bases not matched to a gene. The CDR3 consists of 17 residues. DNA for the CDR3: TGTGCCAGCAGTCCCCGGGACAGGGTATCTGGGGCCAACGTCCTGACTTTC. It encodes CASSPRDRVSGANVLTF.

This clone has just a few counts. J is TRBJ1-5 and V is TRBV5-1; tentative D call: TRBD1 (5 bases). Trimming left V 4 bases short and J 6 bases short, with 14 bases between. The CDR3 contains 14 residues. Germline V gene data show CDR1 as SGHRS and CDR2 as YFSETQ. Here the CDR3 DNA reads TGCGCCAGCAGCGATGGGGGAGCGGGTCAGCCCCAGCATTTT. It translates to CASSDGGAGQPQHF.

The CDR3 reads CASSLASVLSYEQYF. The CDR3, as DNA: TGTGCCAGCAGCTTGGCGTCAGTCCTCTCCTACGAGCAGTACTTC. This chain joins TRBV5-8 and TRBJ2-7; D remains unclear. Germline CDR1 and CDR2: SGHTS and YDEGEE. The CDR3 has 15 residues. V lost 0 bases and J 0 bases, leaving 10 bases between the germline ends.

This clone showed up just once. V is TRBV7-9 and J is TRBJ1-5, with 9 bases aligning to TRBD1. Germline CDR1 SEHNR, CDR2 FQNEAQ (reference sequence). This CDR3 has 16 residues. Germline trimming cut 5 bases from V and 1 base from J; bases unmatched to any gene: 6. This CDR3 is CASSAPGQGSNQPQHF. CDR3 sequence (DNA): TGTGCCAGCAGCGCACCGGGACAGGGAAGCAATCAGCCCCAGCATTTT.

The chain employs TRBV5-4 and TRBJ2-3; 11 bases are a match to TRBD2. The germline gives CDR1 SGHNT, CDR2 YYREEE (reference sequence). This CDR3 is built from 18 residues. The V gene end was trimmed by 2 bases and the J gene end by 2 bases; junction bases not matched to a gene: 10. CDR3 protein: CASSLGLAGGTLTDTQYF. The CDR3 DNA follows: TGTGCCAGCAGCTTAGGTCTAGCGGGGGGCACCCTCACAGATACGCAGTATTTT.

This clone occurred a few times. The chain uses TRBV28 and TRBJ1-3; 7 nucleotides match TRBD1. V lost 5 bases to trimming and J lost 15 bases; unmatched junction nucleotides: 16. CDR3 size: 14 residues. Germline V lookup: CDR1 MDHEN, CDR2 SYDVKM. The CDR3 sequence: CASSPPGTASYGYF. The CDR3 DNA reads as TGTGCCAGCAGTCCCCCCGGGACAGCTTCATATGGATATTTT. The variable domain in full, completed from reference TRBV28 and TRBJ1-3, reads DVKVTQSSRYLVKRTGEKVFLECVQDMDHENMFWYRQDPGLGLRLIYFSYDVKMKEKGDIPEGYSVSREKKERFSLILESASTNQTSMYLCASSPPGTASYGYFGEGSWLTVV.

This sequence joins TRBV15 and TRBJ2-7; D gene ambiguous. Germline V gene lookup returns CDR1 LNHNV and CDR2 YYDKDF (reference sequence). The germline V and J ends were trimmed by 1 base and 4 bases, with 8 bases remaining between them. There are 13 residues in the CDR3. CDR3 in amino acids: CATSRGLDYEQYF. As DNA, the CDR3 is TGTGCCACCAGCAGAGGTTTAGATTACGAGCAGTACTTC.

The chain couples TRBV5-1 to TRBJ2-2; tentative D call: TRBD1 (6 bases). This CDR3 is 16 amino acids long. V lost 0 bases, J lost 6 bases, and 15 bases lay in between. Germline V gene data show CDR1 as SGHRS and CDR2 as YFSETQ. The CDR3 sequence: CASSLETGRVSGELFF. Here the CDR3 DNA reads TGCGCCAGCAGCTTGGAGACAGGAAGGGTGTCCGGGGAGCTGTTTTTT.

The chain links TRBV29-1 to TRBJ2-2; 8 bases agree with TRBD1. This CDR3 is built from 12 residues. CDR1 and CDR2 (germline): SQVTM, ANQGSEA. V gave up 8 bases and J gave up 5 bases; unmatched junction bases: 4. CDR3 sequence reads: CSFRQGTGELFF. DNA for the CDR3: TGCAGCTTCCGACAGGGGACCGGGGAGCTGTTTTTT.

The chain couples TRBV5-1 to TRBJ2-3; TRBD2 aligns across 9 bases. Per germline, CDR1 SGHRS and CDR2 YFSETQ. The CDR3 totals 15 residues. Unmatched junction bases numbered 4, after V lost 5 bases and J lost 0 bases. The chain's CDR3 is CASRSSGASTDTQYF. The CDR3 nucleotides read TGCGCCAGCAGATCTAGCGGGGCAAGCACAGATACGCAGTATTTT.

The rearrangement links TRBV7-2 to TRBJ2-1, with TRBD2 identical over 10 bases. The CDR3 has 13 residues. Losses at the gene ends were 8 bases for V and 7 bases for J; bases not matched to a gene: 5. CDR1 and CDR2 from the germline V gene are SGHTA and FQGNSA. The CDR3 nucleotides are TGTGCCAGCGAGCGGGGGGGCAGGAATGAGCAGTTCTTC. Protein product: CASERGGRNEQFF.

The chain joins TRBV21-1 to TRBJ1-6; TRBD1 reflects the table's D call only, with no check against the DNA. TRBV21-1 has pseudogene status. This CDR3 region has 15 residues. For the CDR3, the DNA is TGTGCCAGCAGCAAAGCAGGGGGCAATAATTCACCCCTCCACTTT. It translates to CASSKAGGNNSPLHF.

V usage is TRBV27 and J usage is TRBJ2-1; no clear D gene. CDR3 length: 15 amino acids. The V gene's germline CDR1 is MNHEY and CDR2 SMNVEV (reference sequence). V was shortened by 1 base and J by 5 bases, with 12 bases between the two germline ends. The CDR3 reads CASSLLALTHNEQFF. The DNA of the CDR3 is TGTGCCAGCAGTTTATTAGCCCTTACTCACAATGAGCAGTTCTTC.

The chain uses TRBV5-1 and TRBJ2-7; 8 nucleotides match TRBD1. Germline V CDR1 and CDR2: SGHRS, YFSETQ. The ends lost 5 bases at V and 2 bases at J; junction bases unmatched: 0. The CDR3 is 12 residues long. CDR3: CASRTGAYEQYF. The CDR3 DNA reads as TGCGCCAGCAGGACAGGGGCCTACGAGCAGTACTTC.

This clone was recorded once. The chain carries TRBV7-8 and TRBJ2-1; 11 bases align to TRBD2. Germline loops: CDR1 SGHVS, CDR2 FQNEAQ. Unmatched junction bases numbered 16, after V lost 6 bases and J lost 9 bases. This CDR3 spans 17 amino acids. The CDR3 loop is CASSLEKGTSGPGEQFF. In DNA, the CDR3 is TGTGCCAGCAGTCTTGAGAAGGGGACTAGCGGCCCGGGTGAGCAGTTCTTC.

The gene calls are TRBV6-6 and TRBJ1-1, with D tentatively TRBD1 (6 bases). In germline, CDR1 is MNHNY, CDR2 SVGAGI (reference sequence). The V gene lost 2 bases and the J gene lost 0 bases, with 7 bases spanning the gap. The length of the CDR3 is 14 residues. CDR3 DNA sequence: TGTGCCAGCAGTTACGGACAGATGAACACTGAAGCTTTCTTT. Translating it yields CASSYGQMNTEAFF.

This chain connects TRBV14 to TRBJ2-2, with D possibly TRBD1 on 5 matching bases. The germline V gene encodes CDR1 SGHDN and CDR2 FVKESK. This CDR3 has 17 amino acids. Trimming stripped 0 bases from V and 4 bases from J, with 15 bases between. CDR3 amino acids: CASSQDPTVRGTGELFF. The CDR3 DNA reads TGTGCCAGCAGCCAAGATCCGACAGTTAGGGGCACCGGGGAGCTGTTTTTT. The whole variable domain, filled in from reference TRBV14 and TRBJ2-2, reads EAGVTQFPSHSVIEKGQTVTLRCDPISGHDNLYWYRRVMGKEIKFLLHFVKESKQDESGMPNNRFLAERTGGTYSTLKVQPAELEDSGVYFCASSQDPTVRGTGELFFGEGSRLTVL.